These 21 T cell receptor beta chains were all obtained from the same sample, sequenced in a study of OX40 agonist ivuxolimab in advanced cancers. The method was the immunoSEQ multiplex PCR assay. Here the immuneACCESS table is served through TCRdb, limited to in-frame sequences with V and J called. Missing clones are a known gap in these copies; in checked studies unresolved V genes cover under half, and the rest lacks a known reason. Recorded for this sample are fewer than 70,000 clones; around 83% of them occurred a single time. Less than 3.5% of the sample comes from the top ten. The sample consisted of CD4+ or CD8+ T cells sorted from blood, taken in a trial of the OX40 agonist ivuxolimab. All receptors come from an adult with an advanced solid tumor such as melanoma, head and neck, liver or kidney cancer.

This chain joins TRBV11-2 and TRBJ1-2; possible D gene TRBD1, 6 bases. Germline loops: CDR1 SGHAT, CDR2 FQNNGV. CDR3 length: 14 amino acids. With 1 base removed from V and 2 bases from J, the gap between germline ends came to 8 bases. CDR3 sequence reads: CASSLGQANYGYTF. Here the CDR3 DNA reads TGTGCCAGCAGCTTAGGACAGGCAAACTATGGCTACACCTTC.

The rearrangement uses TRBV2 and TRBJ2-1; 8 bases are shared with TRBD2. Trimming at V came to 6 bases and at J to 7 bases, leaving 8 bases not matched to a gene. The germline CDR1 and CDR2 sequences are SNHLY and FYNNEI. The CDR3 loop spans 14 amino acids. CDR3 DNA sequence: TGTGCCAGCAGGAGGGGACTAGGGTTGAATGAGCAGTTCTTC. Encoded protein: CASRRGLGLNEQFF.

The chain recombines TRBV5-1 with TRBJ2-3; weak D call: TRBD1 (5 bases). Per germline, CDR1 SGHRS and CDR2 YFSETQ. The CDR3 runs to 14 residues. The V end lost 0 bases, the J end lost 2 bases, and 7 bases lay between the germline ends. The DNA for the CDR3 is TGCGCCAGCAGCTTGGGGGGCGTCACAGATACGCAGTATTTT. Its protein product is CASSLGGVTDTQYF.

This chain uses TRBV18 with TRBJ2-1, with a weak D call TRBD2 (5 bases). V was pared by 0 bases and J by 10 bases, with 7 bases between. This CDR3 has 12 amino acids. The germline CDR1 and CDR2 sequences are KGHSH and LQKENI. The DNA of the CDR3 is TGTGCCAGCTCACCACCGTCGGGGGAGCAGTTCTTC. It is translated as CASSPPSGEQFF.

The rearrangement links TRBV9 to TRBJ2-2, with 11 positions matching TRBD2. CDR3 size: 16 residues. J was trimmed by 1 base and V by 2 bases; bases with no gene match: 1. Germline V gives CDR1 SGDLS, CDR2 YYNGEE. The CDR3 DNA reads as TGTGCCAGCAGCGTCCTAGCGGGAGGGAACACCGGGGAGCTGTTTTTT. This translates into CASSVLAGGNTGELFF.

This clone was observed a single time. The chain links TRBV2 to TRBJ2-5; D remains unclear. The V end lost 5 bases, the J end lost 5 bases, and 6 bases lay between the germline ends. CDR3 length: 11 residues. Germline values: CDR1 SNHLY, CDR2 FYNNEI. CDR3 protein: CASSLWETQYF. DNA of the CDR3: TGTGCCAGCAGTCTGTGGGAGACCCAGTACTTC.

V gene TRBV5-4 combines with J gene TRBJ2-1; TRBD2 matches at 13 bases. The CDR3 covers 16 residues. The germline V gene encodes CDR1 SGHNT and CDR2 YYREEE (reference sequence). Trimming cost V 7 bases and J 6 bases; bases outside gene matches: 10. The CDR3 nucleotides read TGTGCCAGCGTCCATCCGGGGACTAGCGGGGCCAATGAGCAGTTCTTC. Its translation: CASVHPGTSGANEQFF.

V is TRBV10-1 and J is TRBJ2-2; TRBD2 matches 7 bases. Trimming cost V 5 bases and J 3 bases; bases outside gene matches: 3. Germline V gene sequence: CDR1 WNHNN, CDR2 SYGVQD (reference sequence). The CDR3 sequence is 14 residues long. CDR3 region: CASSLAGDTGELFF. CDR3 in DNA: TGCGCCAGCAGTTTAGCGGGTGACACCGGGGAGCTGTTTTTT.

This chain connects TRBV5-1 to TRBJ2-1; 10 bases line up with TRBD2. This CDR3 has 15 residues. Germline-derived CDR1 and CDR2 are SGHRS and YFSETQ. The trim removed 4 bases at V and 6 bases at J, leaving 7 bases unmatched. In DNA, the CDR3 is TGCGCCAGCAGCCTCACCGGGACTAGCGTCAATGAGCAGTTCTTC. Its translation: CASSLTGTSVNEQFF.

A single count supports this clone. V gene TRBV2 combines with J gene TRBJ2-5, with 7 bases that match TRBD2. Germline V gives CDR1 SNHLY, CDR2 FYNNEI. This CDR3 comprises 14 residues. J lost 1 base, V lost 4 bases, and 3 bases had no gene match. The CDR3: CASSAGTIQETQYF. For the CDR3, the DNA is TGTGCCAGCAGTGCCGGGACTATCCAAGAGACCCAGTACTTC.

The rearrangement links TRBV2 to TRBJ2-7; D perhaps matches TRBD1 (6 bases). The CDR3 contains 13 residues. Germline V lookup: CDR1 SNHLY, CDR2 FYNNEI. Trimming took 1 base from V and 4 from J, leaving 8 bases between them. The CDR3 nucleotides are TGTGCCAGCAGTGAAGACCAGGGGTACGAGCAGTACTTC. It encodes CASSEDQGYEQYF.

The CDR3 nucleotides are TGCGCCAGCAGCCAAGATTCCCGACAGGAGGACCATGCTTTCTTT. This encodes CASSQDSRQEDHAFF. The chain couples TRBV4-3 to TRBJ1-1; D may be TRBD1 (6 bases). The length of the CDR3 is 15 residues. Per the germline V gene, CDR1 is LGHNA and CDR2 is YSLEER. V lost 0 bases and J 11 bases, leaving 19 bases between the germline ends.

CDR3 sequence (DNA): TGCGCCAGCAGCTTGGGACAGTGGGAAAAACTGTTTTTT. It translates to CASSLGQWEKLFF. J is TRBJ1-4 and V is TRBV5-1, with D perhaps matching TRBD1 (5 bases). Trimming removed 0 bases from V and 8 bases from J, with 8 bases in between. Germline CDR1 reads SGHRS; CDR2 reads YFSETQ. This CDR3 is 13 amino acids long.

The genes are TRBV18 and TRBJ2-7, with 7 nucleotides matching TRBD1. The ends lost 2 bases at V and 5 bases at J; junction bases unmatched: 9. CDR3 length: 15 amino acids. CDR1 and CDR2 (germline): KGHSH, LQKENI. In DNA form, the CDR3 reads TGTGCCAGCTCACCAACCGGGACAGAGAATGACGAGCAGTACTTC. This codes for CASSPTGTENDEQYF.

V is TRBV14 and J is TRBJ2-5; tentatively, D is TRBD1 or TRBD2 (6 bases each). V shed 6 bases and J shed 2 bases, with 10 bases lying between them. There are 13 residues in the CDR3. Germline V gene data show CDR1 as SGHDN and CDR2 as FVKESK. The CDR3 here is CASRKGGQETQYF. The DNA for the CDR3 is TGTGCCAGCAGGAAAGGGGGGCAAGAGACCCAGTACTTC.

The CDR3 DNA reads as TGTGCCAGCAGCCGTACGGGCAGCCTGAACACCGGGGAGCTGTTTTTT. This codes for CASSRTGSLNTGELFF. This chain links TRBV11-3 with TRBJ2-2; no clear D. V dropped 5 bases and J dropped 1 base, with 14 bases sitting between them. Germline V gives CDR1 SGHNT, CDR2 YENEEA. The CDR3 has 16 residues.

The chain joins TRBV18 to TRBJ2-7; 11 bases are shared with TRBD2. Germline loops: CDR1 KGHSH, CDR2 LQKENI. The CDR3 consists of 16 residues. The junction had 11 bases not matched to a gene; V was cut back by 3 bases and J by 7 bases. The CDR3: CASSPRLAGGIGEQYF. CDR3 DNA: TGTGCCAGCTCACCGCGTCTAGCGGGAGGAATTGGGGAGCAGTACTTC.

The V gene is TRBV7-9, the J gene TRBJ2-7, with 8 bases matching TRBD2. CDR1 is SEHNR and CDR2 is FQNEAQ in the germline V gene (reference sequence). The ends lost 2 bases at V and 6 bases at J; junction bases unmatched: 3. CDR3 length: 13 amino acids. CDR3 DNA: TGTGCCAGCAGCTTAATCGGGAGGGTCGAGCAGTACTTC. It translates to CASSLIGRVEQYF.

V and J are TRBV29-1 and TRBJ2-3; possible D gene TRBD2, 5 bases. From germline, CDR1 is SQVTM and CDR2 ANQGSEA. The CDR3 covers 13 residues. V lost 1 base and J 6 bases, leaving 11 bases between the germline ends. The CDR3 reads CSVEAGMGDTQYF. The CDR3 region has the DNA TGCAGCGTTGAAGCGGGAATGGGGGATACGCAGTATTTT.

The V call is TRBV10-2, the J call TRBJ2-7; D may be TRBD2 (6 bases). Trimming took off 0 bases at V and 12 bases at J, with 15 bases between the two ends. CDR3 length: 13 residues. CDR1 WSHSY and CDR2 SAAADI come from the germline V gene. This CDR3 reads CASSESPDSGGYF. The CDR3 nucleotides read TGCGCCAGCAGTGAGTCACCAGACTCCGGGGGGTACTTC.

In its sample, this clone was seen once. The chain is built from TRBV2 and TRBJ2-2; tentatively, D is TRBD1 or TRBD2 (5 bases each). The CDR3 has 17 amino acids. The V end was cut by 2 bases, the J end by 7 bases, with 20 bases between. Germline V gene lookup returns CDR1 SNHLY and CDR2 FYNNEI. The CDR3 sequence: CASSEFPGPRRGGELFF. In nucleotides, the CDR3 is TGTGCCAGCAGTGAATTCCCGGGACCAAGAAGGGGCGGGGAGCTGTTTTTT. Full variable domain (rest looked up from reference TRBV2 and TRBJ2-2): EPEVTQTPSHQVTQMGQEVILRCVPISNHLYFYWYRQILGQKVEFLVSFYNNEISEKSEIFDDQFSVERPDGSNFTLKIRSTKLEDSAMYFCASSEFPGPRRGGELFFGEGSRLTVL.